The rows below give T cell receptor beta chains drawn from one sample of a study of cytomegalovirus exposure and HLA in healthy donors. The method was immunoSEQ multiplex PCR; TCRdb's version includes in-frame clones alone and lacks a portion of them. This sample's table has 70,000 or so clones. The sequencing sample was made of PBMCs. The receptors were gathered from a female donor in good health and CMV-seropositive. The CDR3 runs from the conserved cysteine through the conserved F or W. The order of the fields is CDR3 DNA, CDR3 protein, J gene, D gene, V gene. A D gene is named only where the DNA matches it firmly.

CDR3 DNA: TGTGCCAGCAGCGTAATCCAGGGGGCTAACTATGGCTACACCTTC; CDR3 protein: CASSVIQGANYGYTF; J gene: TRBJ1-2; D gene: TRBD1; V gene: TRBV7-9
CDR3 DNA: TGTGCCTGGAGTCGAGAGGTGTCAGTCTCTGGAAACACCATATATTTT; CDR3 protein: CAWSREVSVSGNTIYF; J gene: TRBJ1-3; D gene: -; V gene: TRBV30
CDR3 DNA: TGCGCCAGCAGCCAAGATCGGACAGGACAGGGGGGCAATGAGCAGTTCTTC; CDR3 protein: CASSQDRTGQGGNEQFF; J gene: TRBJ2-1; D gene: TRBD1; V gene: TRBV4-3
CDR3 DNA: TGTGCCAGCTCACCACTGGCATGGGGCACAGGGACAGCCTTCCACTCTGGGGCCAACGTCCTGACTTTC; CDR3 protein: CASSPLAWGTGTAFHSGANVLTF; J gene: TRBJ2-6; D gene: TRBD1; V gene: TRBV18
CDR3 DNA: TGTGCCAGCAGCTTAGGGTGGGCGGCGGGAGGGCCTTACAATGAGCAGTTCTTC; CDR3 protein: CASSLGWAAGGPYNEQFF; J gene: TRBJ2-1; D gene: TRBD2; V gene: TRBV7-6
CDR3 DNA: TGTGCCAGCAGCCTCCGACCAACCCCGGGAACGCAGTATTTT; CDR3 protein: CASSLRPTPGTQYF; J gene: TRBJ2-3; D gene: -; V gene: TRBV7-3
CDR3 DNA: TGCAGCGTACAGACCCCCGGGGGAACTAATGAAAAACTGTTTTTT; CDR3 protein: CSVQTPGGTNEKLFF; J gene: TRBJ1-4; D gene: -; V gene: TRBV29-1
CDR3 DNA: TGCGCCAGCTCGACAGGTCAAACTCCCTACGAGCAGTACTTC; CDR3 protein: CASSTGQTPYEQYF; J gene: TRBJ2-7; D gene: -; V gene: TRBV5-1
CDR3 DNA: TGTGCCAGCAGCTTACAGGGGAATCAGCCCCAGCATTTT; CDR3 protein: CASSLQGNQPQHF; J gene: TRBJ1-5; D gene: TRBD1; V gene: TRBV27
CDR3 DNA: TGCGCCAGCAGCTCGCTTGGAGTCACCGGGGAGCTGTTTTTT; CDR3 protein: CASSSLGVTGELFF; J gene: TRBJ2-2; D gene: -; V gene: TRBV5-1
CDR3 DNA: TGCAGCGCCCTCGCGGAGAGCACAGATACGCAGTATTTT; CDR3 protein: CSALAESTDTQYF; J gene: TRBJ2-3; D gene: -; V gene: TRBV29-1
CDR3 DNA: TGTGCCAGCAGACCTGACAGGGGAAACATTCAGTACTTC; CDR3 protein: CASRPDRGNIQYF; J gene: TRBJ2-4; D gene: TRBD1; V gene: TRBV7-2
CDR3 DNA: TGCGCCAGCAGCCAAGCGTCAGGGGGAGAGGGCTATGGCTACACCTTC; CDR3 protein: CASSQASGGEGYGYTF; J gene: TRBJ1-2; D gene: TRBD1; V gene: TRBV4-1
CDR3 DNA: TGTGCCTGGAGACAGGACTATGGCTACACCTTC; CDR3 protein: CAWRQDYGYTF; J gene: TRBJ1-2; D gene: -; V gene: TRBV30
CDR3 DNA: TGTGCCAGCAGCACCTGGACAGGGGGCAACACCGGGGAGCTGTTTTTT; CDR3 protein: CASSTWTGGNTGELFF; J gene: TRBJ2-2; D gene: TRBD1; V gene: TRBV5-4
CDR3 DNA: TGTGCCTGGGGCAGGGGAATAGCCTACGAGCAGTACTTC; CDR3 protein: CAWGRGIAYEQYF; J gene: TRBJ2-7; D gene: -; V gene: TRBV30
CDR3 DNA: TGTGCCAGCAGCTTGGAGCCAGAGACCCAGTACTTC; CDR3 protein: CASSLEPETQYF; J gene: TRBJ2-5; D gene: -; V gene: TRBV5-6
CDR3 DNA: TGTGCCAGCAGCGCTAGCGGGGGACCTACAGATACGCAGTATTTT; CDR3 protein: CASSASGGPTDTQYF; J gene: TRBJ2-3; D gene: TRBD2; V gene: TRBV11-3
CDR3 DNA: TGTGCCAGTAGCGACCCGCGGGACGGATACTATGGCTACACCTTC; CDR3 protein: CASSDPRDGYYGYTF; J gene: TRBJ1-2; D gene: -; V gene: TRBV19
CDR3 DNA: TGTGCCAGCAGTGAGGAACCAGGGATCGCGGCCAAAAACATTCAGTACTTC; CDR3 protein: CASSEEPGIAAKNIQYF; J gene: TRBJ2-4; D gene: -; V gene: TRBV6-1
CDR3 DNA: TGCGCCAGCACCTACATCCCGACAGGAACAGTCTATGGCTACACCTTC; CDR3 protein: CASTYIPTGTVYGYTF; J gene: TRBJ1-2; D gene: -; V gene: TRBV5-1
CDR3 DNA: TGTGCCAGCAGTGACCTCGCCGGGACAGCTCGAAATTCACCCCTCCACTTT; CDR3 protein: CASSDLAGTARNSPLHF; J gene: TRBJ1-6; D gene: TRBD1; V gene: TRBV6-1
CDR3 DNA: TGTGCCAGCAGCGGGGACAGGAATGAAAAACTGTTTTTT; CDR3 protein: CASSGDRNEKLFF; J gene: TRBJ1-4; D gene: TRBD1; V gene: TRBV5-6
CDR3 DNA: TGTGCCTGGAGTGTACAGAATGAAAAACTGTTTTTT; CDR3 protein: CAWSVQNEKLFF; J gene: TRBJ1-4; D gene: -; V gene: TRBV30
CDR3 DNA: TGCGCCAGCAGCCAAGAGGGCGGGCCCGGGGATACGCAGTATTTT; CDR3 protein: CASSQEGGPGDTQYF; J gene: TRBJ2-3; D gene: -; V gene: TRBV4-1
CDR3 DNA: TGCAGCGTTGAAATCCAGGGTCCACAAGAGACCCAGTACTTC; CDR3 protein: CSVEIQGPQETQYF; J gene: TRBJ2-5; D gene: -; V gene: TRBV29-1
CDR3 DNA: TGTGCCAGCAGCGTTATATCAGGGGGTAACACTGAAGCTTTCTTT; CDR3 protein: CASSVISGGNTEAFF; J gene: TRBJ1-1; D gene: TRBD1; V gene: TRBV9
CDR3 DNA: TGTGCCAGCAGCCCTTTCCGCGGGGGGTACGAGCAGTACTTC; CDR3 protein: CASSPFRGGYEQYF; J gene: TRBJ2-7; D gene: TRBD2; V gene: TRBV7-2
CDR3 DNA: TGTGCCAGCAGTTTCGTACAGGGCTATGGCTACACCTTC; CDR3 protein: CASSFVQGYGYTF; J gene: TRBJ1-2; D gene: -; V gene: TRBV27
CDR3 DNA: TGTGCCAGCAGTGAATACCGGGACAGCACACAAGAGACCCAGTACTTC; CDR3 protein: CASSEYRDSTQETQYF; J gene: TRBJ2-5; D gene: TRBD1; V gene: TRBV6-1
CDR3 DNA: TGTGCCAGTAGCGTTTTGAACACCGGGGAGCTGTTTTTT; CDR3 protein: CASSVLNTGELFF; J gene: TRBJ2-2; D gene: -; V gene: TRBV28
CDR3 DNA: TGTGCCAGCAGCGACGGGCTAGCGGGAGGGGGGGAGACCCAGTACTTC; CDR3 protein: CASSDGLAGGGETQYF; J gene: TRBJ2-5; D gene: TRBD2; V gene: TRBV9